Shown below are 28 T cell receptor beta chains from a single sample sequenced in a study of blood T cells in healthy people across ages. Then a second PCR, running about 6 to 12 cycles, was carried out with a sample-barcoded 5' primer and a J-beta primer mix. TCRdb re-called the 5' RACE reads with MiXCR, one entry per CDR3 protein. This sample has 850,000 to 950,000 distinct CDR3 sequences; under 35% occur once, and the top ten carry about 18%. The specimen was blood. The receptors were sampled from a woman of 80 years or more in good health.

The CDR3, as DNA: TGTGCCAGCAGCCGGGACACTATTAACGCTGAAGCTTTCTTT. This sequence encodes CASSRDTINAEAFF. This chain uses TRBV12-3 or TRBV12-4 with TRBJ1-1; D may be TRBD1 (6 bases). The CDR3 spans 14 residues. Trimming shortened V by 6 bases and J by 6 bases, and 17 bases separated the two germline ends.

A few counts support this clonotype. The chain's CDR3 is CASGGGGRHEQYF. The CDR3 DNA sequence: TGTGCCAGCGGGGGCGGGGGACGCCACGAGCAGTACTTC. The chain employs TRBV28 and TRBJ2-7, with TRBD2 as a possible D gene (7 bases). Trimming pared 8 bases from V and 5 bases from J, leaving 16 bases between. Per the germline V gene, CDR1 is MDHEN and CDR2 is SYDVKM. This CDR3 region has 13 residues.

Only a few counts were recorded for this clonotype. The chain employs TRBV14 and TRBJ1-1, with D perhaps matching TRBD1 (5 bases). V was shortened by 1 base and J by 5 bases, with 14 bases between the two germline ends. Germline CDR1 is SGHDN and CDR2 is FVKESK. CDR3 size: 15 residues. CDR3 bases: TGTGCCAGCAGCCAAGTTCAGGGTATGGAAACTGAAGCTTTCTTT. Translation gives CASSQVQGMETEAFF.

This clonotype came up a few times. The J gene is TRBJ1-5, the V gene TRBV6-2 or TRBV6-3, with 7 bases fitting TRBD1. This CDR3 region has 16 residues. Germline-derived CDR1 and CDR2 are MNHEY and SVGEGT. Trimming at V came to 6 bases and at J to 4 bases, leaving 12 bases not matched to a gene. The CDR3 loop reads CASSAWTGSTNQPQHF. The CDR3 DNA reads as TGTGCCAGCAGCGCCTGGACAGGCTCGACAAATCAGCCCCAGCATTTT.

The chain uses TRBV6-5 and TRBJ1-2, with a possible D match to TRBD1 (5 bases). The V gene's germline CDR1 is MNHEY and CDR2 SVGAGI. The CDR3 has 16 amino acids. V lost 4 bases to trimming and J lost 0 bases, with 15 bases between them. The CDR3 protein is CASSCSGTGSNYGYTF. CDR3 in DNA: TGTGCCAGCAGTTGCTCGGGCACAGGCTCTAACTATGGCTACACCTTC.

The rearrangement joins TRBV27 to TRBJ1-2; 7 bases are a match to TRBD1. The germline CDR1 and CDR2 sequences are MNHEY and SMNVEV (reference sequence). V was pared by 5 bases and J by 8 bases, with 8 bases of the junction left unmatched. The CDR3 sequence is 13 residues long. The CDR3 loop reads CASSPTGSGGYTF. For the CDR3, the DNA is TGTGCCAGCAGTCCGACAGGGTCAGGGGGCTACACCTTC.

This clonotype was seen a handful of times. The chain employs TRBV11-3 and TRBJ1-4; a possible D gene is TRBD1 (5 bases). Per germline, CDR1 SGHNT and CDR2 YENEEA. CDR3 length equals 14 residues. V was cut by 6 bases and J by 4 bases, with 12 bases left in between. The DNA of the CDR3 is TGTGCCAGCAGACTCCGGGACGGTAATGAAAAACTGTTTTTT. Amino acids: CASRLRDGNEKLFF.

This clonotype has ten or more counts. The chain carries TRBV20-1 and TRBJ2-5, with D tentatively TRBD2 (5 bases). CDR3 length: 15 amino acids. V was cut by 0 bases and J by 5 bases, with 16 bases left in between. Germline CDR1 reads DFQATT; CDR2 reads SNEGSKA (reference sequence). CDR3 DNA: TGCAGTGCTAGAGATGGGTCGGAGGTTCGGGAGACCCAGTACTTC. This encodes CSARDGSEVRETQYF.

Concerning this clonotype itself: Given a much more abundant clone one base away, this may be a read error. The rearrangement joins TRBV29-1 to TRBJ2-5; no clear D gene. The DNA end is a closer match to TRBJ2-1, so the J assignment may be wrong. There are 11 residues in the CDR3. CDR1 is SQVTM, CDR2 ANQGSEA, per germline. In DNA, the CDR3 is TGCAGCGCATTTGATCCAGAGACCCAGTTCTTC. It codes for CSAFDPETQFF.

This clonotype was found many times. The chain links TRBV12-3 or TRBV12-4 to TRBJ2-2; D ambiguous. This CDR3 region has 14 residues. V was trimmed by 8 bases and J by 1 base, leaving 11 bases between them. The CDR3 DNA is TGTGCCAGCGGTGGAAGGGAGAACACCGGGGAGCTGTTTTTT. It is translated as CASGGRENTGELFF.

This clonotype was recorded at least ten times. The CDR3 region has the DNA TGTGCCAGCAGTTACTCGCAACAGACTATATCTGGGGCCAACGTCCTGACTTTC. Its translation: CASSYSQQTISGANVLTF. V and J are TRBV6-2 or TRBV6-3 and TRBJ2-6, with D tentatively TRBD2 (5 bases). The germline V gene encodes CDR1 MNHEY and CDR2 SVGEGT. This CDR3 is built from 18 residues. Trimming pared 0 bases from V and 1 base from J, leaving 13 bases between.

In regard to this clonotype: A much larger clonotype is one base distant, so this may be a read error. The chain is built from TRBV6-2 or TRBV6-3 and TRBJ2-7; 11 nucleotides align to TRBD1. The CDR3 loop spans 15 amino acids. The V and J ends lost 6 bases and 7 bases, in that order; junction bases with no gene match: 11. CDR1 is MNHEY, CDR2 SVGEGT, per germline. This chain's CDR3 is CASRDPGQGGNEQYF. The CDR3, as DNA: TGTGCCAGCAGGGACCCGGGACAGGGGGGCAATGAGCAGTACTTC.

The J gene is TRBJ2-5, the V gene TRBV20-1, with TRBD2 identical over 11 bases. This CDR3 has 15 residues. V dropped 3 bases and J dropped 11; count of bases not matched to a gene: 14. CDR1 is DFQATT, CDR2 SNEGSKA, per germline (reference sequence). CDR3 sequence reads: CSASTLGLAGGEQYF. For the CDR3, the DNA is TGCAGTGCTAGTACGCTCGGACTAGCGGGTGGAGAGCAGTACTTC.

This clonotype appeared many times. The rearrangement uses TRBV28 and TRBJ2-7; the D is unclear. The CDR3 covers 15 residues. CDR1 and CDR2 from the germline V gene are MDHEN and SYDVKM. V lost 4 bases, J lost 3 bases, and 16 bases lay in between. DNA for the CDR3: TGTGCCAGCAGTTATTCGGCAGCACCAAACTACGAGCAGTACTTC. Encoded protein: CASSYSAAPNYEQYF.

The sample holds a few counts of this clonotype. The J gene is TRBJ2-4, the V gene TRBV20-1; D gene uncertain. CDR1 DFQATT and CDR2 SNEGSKA come from the germline V gene (reference sequence). The CDR3 is 15 residues long. V was pared by 5 bases and J by 0 bases, with 14 bases between. CDR3 nucleotide sequence: TGCAGTGCTCAAGGTGTAGTTTTAGCCAAAAACATTCAGTACTTC. Its translation: CSAQGVVLAKNIQYF.

The chain uses TRBV20-1 and TRBJ2-7, with 11 bases identical to TRBD1. V lost 3 bases and J lost 3; bases outside the gene matches: 7. CDR3 size: 15 residues. The V gene's germline CDR1 is DFQATT and CDR2 SNEGSKA (reference sequence). The CDR3 loop is CSARTPGTGGYEQYF. The CDR3 DNA reads TGCAGTGCTAGGACTCCCGGGACAGGGGGCTACGAGCAGTACTTC.

This clonotype showed up many times. Given a much more abundant clone one base away, this may be a read error. V usage is TRBV29-1 and J usage is TRBJ2-1; 9 positions match TRBD2. The end of the DNA aligns better with TRBJ2-7, so the J call may be wrong. The V gene's germline CDR1 is SQVTM and CDR2 ANQGSEA. The CDR3 runs 14 residues. The CDR3 sequence: CSGAGGSSYNEQYF. CDR3 DNA sequence: TGCAGCGGCGCGGGGGGGAGCTCCTACAATGAGCAGTACTTC.

The V call is TRBV7-2, the J call TRBJ2-7; 9 nucleotides agree with TRBD2. The CDR3 totals 15 residues. CDR1 and CDR2 from the germline V gene are SGHTA and FQGNSA. V lost 5 bases to trimming and J lost 1 base; unmatched junction nucleotides: 6. The CDR3 loop is CASSIGAGGSYEQYF. The CDR3 coding sequence is TGTGCCAGCAGCATAGGAGCGGGGGGATCCTACGAGCAGTACTTC.

The chain has TRBV5-1 and TRBJ1-5; D might be TRBD1 (5 bases). The CDR3 runs to 13 residues. Per germline, CDR1 SGHRS and CDR2 YFSETQ. V lost 4 bases and J 5 bases, leaving 10 bases between the germline ends. The CDR3 coding sequence is TGCGCCAGCAGCCCGGGGCTGGATCAGCCCCAGCATTTT. Translated, it gives CASSPGLDQPQHF.

The chain carries TRBV15 and TRBJ1-3, with no clear D. Germline V gene sequence: CDR1 LNHNV, CDR2 YYDKDF (reference sequence). Deletions cut 0 bases from V and 0 bases from J, with 6 bases between. The length of the CDR3 is 15 residues. CDR3 in amino acids: CATSRERSSGNTIYF. In DNA form, the CDR3 reads TGTGCCACCAGCAGAGAACGGTCCTCTGGAAACACCATATATTTT. Combining the CDR3 with reference TRBV15 and TRBJ1-3 gives the whole variable domain DAMVIQNPRYQVTQFGKPVTLSCSQTLNHNVMYWYQQKSSQAPKLLFHYYDKDFNNEADTPDNFQSRRPNTSFCFLDIRSPGLGDTAMYLCATSRERSSGNTIYFGEGSWLTVV.

The chain uses TRBV21-1 and TRBJ1-6; TRBD1 reflects the table's D call only, with no check against the DNA. TRBV21-1 is given as a pseudogene. The CDR3 is made up of 17 amino acids. The CDR3 sequence is CASSKPGQGPYNSPLHF. The CDR3 nucleotides read TGTGCCAGCAGCAAACCGGGACAGGGACCCTATAATTCACCCCTCCACTTT.

This clonotype was detected a few times. The V gene is TRBV2, the J gene TRBJ2-7; D ambiguous. CDR1 is SNHLY, CDR2 FYNNEI, per germline. This CDR3 region has 12 residues. V dropped 6 bases and J dropped 3 bases, with 9 bases sitting between them. The CDR3 region is CASRGYSYEQYF. Written as DNA, the CDR3 is TGTGCCAGCAGGGGCTACAGCTACGAGCAGTACTTC.

The chain employs TRBV30 and TRBJ2-1, with 13 bases aligning to TRBD2. In germline, CDR1 is GTSNPN, CDR2 SVGIG (reference sequence). With V trimmed by 1 base and J by 12 bases, 6 bases remained unmatched. This CDR3 region has 14 residues. CDR3: CAWSETTSGGTQFF. The DNA of the CDR3 is TGTGCCTGGAGTGAAACGACTAGCGGGGGGACGCAGTTCTTC.

This clonotype was picked up many times. V is TRBV5-1 and J is TRBJ2-1; D is ambiguous. There are 18 residues in the CDR3. Between the trimmed V and J ends, which lost 7 bases and 0 bases, there was a span of 23 bases. Germline CDR1 and CDR2: SGHRS and YFSETQ. Written as DNA, the CDR3 is TGCGCCAGCGGAGACCCCACCCTCCGGGCGAGCTCCTACAATGAGCAGTTCTTC. Its protein product is CASGDPTLRASSYNEQFF.

The CDR3 nucleotides read TGCAGTGCTCCTGATTCTGGCGGGGAGCTGTTTTTT. Amino acid sequence: CSAPDSGGELFF. This rearrangement joins TRBV20-1 to TRBJ2-2; D remains ambiguous. The CDR3 has 12 residues. The germline gives CDR1 DFQATT, CDR2 SNEGSKA (reference sequence). V lost 5 bases to trimming and J lost 7 bases, with 11 bases between them.

Worth noting for this clonotype: One junction end disagrees with the germline gene, perhaps due to a read error. This chain connects TRBV6-1 to TRBJ1-5, with D perhaps matching TRBD1 (5 bases). Germline V gene lookup returns CDR1 MNHNS and CDR2 SASEGT. The CDR3 runs 17 residues. The CDR3 bases are TGTGCCAGCAGTCCAAGACGGGGCGGATATAGCAATCAACCCCAGCATTTT. This codes for CASSPRRGGYSNQPQHF.

The chain links TRBV20-1 to TRBJ1-1; perhaps TRBD1 as D (5 bases). This CDR3 is built from 14 residues. Deletions cut 1 base from V and 3 bases from J, with 12 bases between. CDR1 DFQATT and CDR2 SNEGSKA come from the germline V gene (reference sequence). CDR3 sequence reads: CSARAQGGYTEAFF. CDR3 coding DNA: TGCAGTGCTAGAGCCCAGGGCGGCTACACTGAAGCTTTCTTT.

This clonotype appeared many times. This chain joins TRBV7-2 and TRBJ2-3; TRBD2 aligns across 7 bases. The CDR3 length is 14 residues. The germline CDR1 and CDR2 sequences are SGHTA and FQGNSA. V shed 3 bases, J shed 6 bases, and the junction held 6 bases outside the gene matches. The chain's CDR3 is CASSLYREADTQYF. The CDR3 DNA reads as TGTGCCAGCAGCTTGTATCGGGAGGCGGATACGCAGTATTTT. The variable domain in full, with the rest retrieved from reference TRBV7-2 and TRBJ2-3, is GAGVSQSPSNKVTEKGKDVELRCDPISGHTALYWYRQSLGQGLEFLIYFQGNSAPDKSGLPSDRFSAERTGGSVSTLTIQRTQQEDSAVYLCASSLYREADTQYFGPGTRLTVL.